The 7 T cell receptor beta chains listed next were all sequenced from one sample in a study of cytomegalovirus exposure and HLA in healthy donors. Use of 60 Vbeta and 13 Jbeta primers characterized the PCR. Clones were sequenced by immunoSEQ multiplex PCR, and TCRdb holds only the in-frame ones, with some missing. The table shows 220,000 or so clones, with around 83% occurring only once. The sequenced sample consisted of PBMCs. These receptors were collected from a middle-aged woman in good health and CMV-seronegative.

V usage is TRBV7-2 and J usage is TRBJ2-7; 8 bases fit TRBD2. Per germline, CDR1 SGHTA and CDR2 FQGNSA. After removal of 5 bases from V and 2 bases from J, the junction contained 5 bases not matched to a gene. The CDR3 loop spans 14 amino acids. CDR3 in amino acids: CASSTPGGAYEQYF. In DNA form, the CDR3 reads TGTGCCAGCAGCACCCCCGGGGGGGCCTACGAGCAGTACTTC.

The chain links TRBV7-2 to TRBJ1-2; D unclear. Per the germline V gene, CDR1 is SGHTA and CDR2 is FQGNSA. The CDR3 has 13 residues. The V and J ends lost 6 bases and 4 bases respectively, with 12 bases between them. CDR3: CASRRAAFYGYTF. CDR3 nucleotide sequence: TGTGCCAGCAGGCGGGCCGCATTCTATGGCTACACCTTC.

The chain couples TRBV19 to TRBJ1-1; D may be TRBD1 (5 bases). CDR1 is LNHDA and CDR2 is SQIVND in the germline V gene (reference sequence). This CDR3 is built from 15 residues. V was pared by 6 bases and J by 5 bases, with 19 bases between. The CDR3 sequence is CASRGHVGRETEAFF. CDR3 DNA sequence: TGTGCCAGTAGGGGTCACGTGGGGCGCGAGACTGAAGCTTTCTTT.

The chain recombines TRBV27 with TRBJ1-5; no clear D gene. Germline assignment: CDR1 MNHEY and CDR2 SMNVEV (reference sequence). The CDR3 runs 13 residues. The V end was cut by 0 bases, the J end by 4 bases, with 4 bases between. CDR3 amino acids: CASSLSANQPQHF. For the CDR3, the DNA is TGTGCCAGCAGTTTATCAGCGAATCAGCCCCAGCATTTT.

This clone is a singleton in its sample. Within the sample, other DNA sequences also encode this same CDR3. The genes are TRBV27 and TRBJ2-7; TRBD2 might be the D (5 bases). V lost 0 bases and J 3 bases, leaving 6 bases between the germline ends. CDR1 is MNHEY, CDR2 SMNVEV, per germline (reference sequence). This CDR3 region has 13 residues. The CDR3 DNA reads as TGTGCCAGCAGTTTATCTGGAGGCTACGAGCAGTACTTC. Translated: CASSLSGGYEQYF.

The count of this clone is one. The J gene is TRBJ2-5, the V gene TRBV7-9; 7 bases are a match to TRBD2. Matching the DNA end better, TRBJ2-7 makes the J call doubtful. Germline CDR1 and CDR2: SEHNR and FQNEAQ (reference sequence). The CDR3 runs to 14 residues. The CDR3 nucleotides are TGTGCCAGCAGCTTAGGGGTGGGGGGGTACGAGCAGTACTTC. It yields the protein CASSLGVGGYEQYF.

This chain's CDR3 is CASSQDPQGLRELFF. The CDR3, as DNA: TGCGCCAGCAGCCAAGATCCCCAGGGGCTCAGGGAGCTGTTTTTT. The chain is built from TRBV4-1 and TRBJ2-2; tentatively, D is TRBD1 (6 bases). The CDR3 length is 15 residues. V dropped 0 bases and J dropped 9 bases, with 14 bases sitting between them. The germline V gene encodes CDR1 MGHRA and CDR2 YSYEKL.